Included here is one T cell receptor (beta chain) sequence, with context. This clonotype showed up many times. The antigen it binds to is not known. No quality values exist for individual bases; no much larger clone is one base distant. Reading from cysteine to phenylalanine, the CDR3 counts 12 amino acids. Of the read, only the CDR3 DNA is kept; its 36 bases are in frame from base 1. V was cut back by 2 bases and J by 9 bases, leaving a gap of 10 bases between them. This sample was taken from a study of identical twins listed by TCRdb under 2016. Notes on the research overall: The study deep-sequenced TCR alpha and beta repertoires from monozygotic twins, unrelated adults of various ages and cord blood to test whether fetal clonotypes persist. To rule out contamination, the twin experiments were replicated at different times with different library preparation protocols. General findings and caveats noted by the study authors: Conclusions relied on cross-sectional statistical analysis, since the same donors could not be followed over many years. Zero-insertion analyses could be partly confounded by invariant T cells such as MAIT and iNKT, though diverse VJ usage argued against such confounding for most clonotypes. In monozygotic twins, out-of-frame TCR alpha sharing was systematically underestimated by recombination models, although the models agreed with sharing between unrelated individuals. In beta out-of-frame sequences, excess twin sharing was weaker, because having fewer shared sequences lowered the signal-to-noise ratio. Compared with coincidental sharing between unrelated individuals, an excess of low generation-probability sequences was observed among out-of-frame TCR alpha sequences shared between twins. Abundant cord blood beta clonotypes had fewer insertions, young adult naive repertoires showed a similar but weaker trend, and memory repertoires showed no such trend.

To prepare the library, 5' RACE was applied. TCRdb lists the instrument as Illumina HiSeq 2000. A universal primer binding site was added through template switching, and the final cDNA carried a unique molecular identifier so that TCR cDNA molecules could be counted accurately. Specific primers in the conserved constant-segment region were used to synthesize first-strand cDNA for TCR alpha and beta chains. To control for contamination, every cDNA library carried two barcodes: a SMART-Mk sample barcode plus Illumina barcodes. Two successive PCR steps introduced TruSeq adapter sequences along with Illumina sample barcodes. Sequencing of the TCR alpha and beta cDNA libraries was done on the Illumina HiSeq platform using custom primers. From the authors' description of their analysis: Unique molecular identifiers were extracted from raw reads with MiGEC, and CDR3 positions were determined with MiXCR. For each individual, recombination models were inferred using an EM algorithm with the repgenHMM and IGoR tools. Shared clonotypes were analyzed with the tcR package in R, and sharing was normalized by the product of cloneset sizes. To study raw recombination free of thymic and clonal selection effects, out-of-frame nonproductive sequences were analyzed. TCRdb reprocessed the public reads (quality trimming at Q25 with fastp, clone calling with MiXCR) and kept in-frame beta chains. Every distinct CDR3 protein forms one entry, paired with its most common genes and DNA. It is TCRdb's table, rather than the study itself, that gives the V and J calls and clone size. Present in this sample are approximately 700,000 distinct CDR3 sequences, 15% to 20% of which were seen just once. The biggest ten clones account for around 12% of the sample.

All donors were healthy Caucasians. The twin cohort consisted of three pairs of female monozygotic twins, all aged roughly 18 to 30 years. RNA for TCR libraries was isolated from peripheral blood mononuclear cells. The same data also contributed to another study, on T cells expressing NK-cell markers. The second publication reports: TCR beta-chain repertoires were profiled in sorted CD3+CD56+NKG2C+, CD3+CD56+NKG2C- and CD3+CD56-NKG2C+ T-cell subsets from several donors. Of the eight sequenced donors, seven were found to be HCMV-seropositive and one was found to be HCMV-seronegative. In several experiments an anti-gammadeltaTCR antibody was added to restrict sorting to alphabetaTCR-expressing T cells. In more than five donors, the dominant CD3+CD56+NKG2C+ clonotypes were found to rank among the top 10 CD8+ clonotypes and to make up roughly 1.0-7.5% of CD8+ T cells. Those dominant clonotypes were again the most abundant among CD3+CD56-NKG2C+ cells in a few donors, at about 28.3-65%. Whether the expanded NKG2C-expressing T cell clones were specific for HCMV antigens remained unclear. Randomly selected healthy volunteers, three men and five women, were used as the eight sequenced donors. To determine HCMV serostatus, a commercial ELISA kit was used to detect HCMV-specific IgG in serum. Bulk peripheral blood T-cell repertoires were additionally sequenced from unsorted PBMC for several donors. Reads were demultiplexed and grouped by UMI with MIGEC, and clonotypes were assembled and quantified with MiTCR. Only TCR cDNA sequences supported by at least two reads were kept to exclude erroneous sequences. The tcR package was used for downstream repertoire analysis, and clonotypes were matched across fractions by CDR3 nucleotide sequence plus V segment. VDJmatch was used to annotate antigen specificity against VDJdb, with one amino acid substitution in CDR3 allowed.

The receptor comes from a woman aged 18-29 years in good health. The V gene is TRBV12-3 or TRBV12-4 and the J gene is TRBJ2-5; there is no confident call for the D gene. The sequenced sample was PBMCs. The CDR3 loop reads CASSLSYGAQYF. The bases are TGTGCCAGCAGTTTATCTTATGGGGCCCAGTACTTC.